This TCR beta chain was identified in a study of cytomegalovirus exposure and HLA in healthy donors. The overall study: Some 85 million unique TCRs from HLA-typed donors were held in an early data release. Among the approximately 380 donors who were genotyped, about 80% fell in the genetic ancestry cluster that is associated with self-reported Caucasian donors.

A word on this clone: Antigen unknown.

Study findings and constraints: Donors were assumed by presence/absence analyses to have roughly uniform sequencing depth.

The CDR3 loop spans 15 amino acids. CDR1 and CDR2 (germline): SGHRS, YFSETQ. The junction had 8 bases not matched to a gene; V was cut back by 6 bases and J by 6 bases. At collection, donors were nominally healthy, but unrecorded immune exposures were probable. Use of 60 Vbeta and 13 Jbeta primers characterized the PCR. Method: immunoSEQ multiplex PCR; TCRdb's copy keeps in-frame clones and lacks some. This table holds roughly 130,000 clones, 80% found once. The chain employs TRBV5-1 and TRBJ2-1, with TRBD2 identical over 11 bases. The TCR was taken from a male donor in good health and CMV-seronegative. Sequencing was done on a sample of PBMCs. DNA of the CDR3: TGCGCCAGCAAAGCTAGCGGGGGGACTGGCAATGAGCAGTTCTTC. Translated, it gives CASKASGGTGNEQFF.